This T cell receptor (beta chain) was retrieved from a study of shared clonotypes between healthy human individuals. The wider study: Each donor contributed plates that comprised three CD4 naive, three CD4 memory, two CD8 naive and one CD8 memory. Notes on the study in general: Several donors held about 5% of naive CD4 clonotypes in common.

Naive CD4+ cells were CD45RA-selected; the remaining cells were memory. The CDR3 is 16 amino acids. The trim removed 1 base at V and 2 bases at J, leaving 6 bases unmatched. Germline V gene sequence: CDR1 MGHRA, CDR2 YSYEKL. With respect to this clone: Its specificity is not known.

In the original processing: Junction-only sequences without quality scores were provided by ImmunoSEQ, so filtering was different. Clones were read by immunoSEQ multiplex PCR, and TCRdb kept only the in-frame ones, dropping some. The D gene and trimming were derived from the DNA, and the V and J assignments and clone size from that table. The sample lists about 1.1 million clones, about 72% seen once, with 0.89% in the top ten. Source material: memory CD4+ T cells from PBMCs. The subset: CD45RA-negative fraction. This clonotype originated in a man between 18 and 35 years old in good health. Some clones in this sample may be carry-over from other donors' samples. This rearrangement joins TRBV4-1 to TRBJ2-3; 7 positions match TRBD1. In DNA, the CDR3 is TGCGCCAGCAGCCAAGGGGGACAGCCCTCCACAGATACGCAGTATTTT. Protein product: CASSQGGQPSTDTQYF.